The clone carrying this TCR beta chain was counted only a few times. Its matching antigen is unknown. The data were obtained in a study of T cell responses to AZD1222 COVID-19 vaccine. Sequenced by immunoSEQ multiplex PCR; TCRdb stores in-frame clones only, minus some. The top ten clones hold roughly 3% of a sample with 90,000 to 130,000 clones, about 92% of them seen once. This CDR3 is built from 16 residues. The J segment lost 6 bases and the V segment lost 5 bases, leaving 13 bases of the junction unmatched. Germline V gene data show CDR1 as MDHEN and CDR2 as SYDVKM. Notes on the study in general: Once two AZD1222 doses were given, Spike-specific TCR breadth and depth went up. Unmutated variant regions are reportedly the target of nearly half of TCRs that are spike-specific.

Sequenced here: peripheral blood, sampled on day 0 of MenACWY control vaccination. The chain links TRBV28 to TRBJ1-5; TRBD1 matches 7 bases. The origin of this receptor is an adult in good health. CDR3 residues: CASSGGGAGLSQPQHF. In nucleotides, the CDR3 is TGTGCCAGCAGTGGAGGGGGCGCGGGGCTCAGTCAGCCCCAGCATTTT.